This T cell receptor beta chain derives from a study of T cells in Graves' hyperthyroidism and ophthalmopathy. This clonotype was counted at least ten times. Its antigen is unidentified. Researchers barred patients who had uncontrolled infection, other autoimmune disease, pregnancy or lactation. Each 10 ml fresh peripheral blood draw supplied the PBMCs. Researchers took RNA transcripts and amplified the TCR beta CDR3 regions from them. A first-round RT-PCR of the TCR CDR3 used the HTBI primer set. One entry per CDR3 protein results from TCRdb running MiXCR on the multiplex PCR reads. This table holds 300,000 to 500,000 distinct CDR3 sequences, roughly 13% found once. Trimming took 3 bases from V and 2 from J, leaving 9 bases between them. The CDR3 runs 13 residues. Germline CDR1 reads SQVTM; CDR2 reads ANQGSEA. The study's findings and limits: Most thyroid clonotypes expanded above 0.001 appeared in blood too. In validation, the model predicted ophthalmopathy. These predictions came a median roughly 6.5 months before onset.

Sequencing was done on a sample of blood. The chain joins TRBV29-1 to TRBJ2-3, with D possibly matching TRBD1 (6 bases). The sequence derives from a man aged 50 to 59 with Graves' ophthalmopathy. CDR3 nucleotide sequence: TGCAGCGTTGAGGACAGAATCACAGATACGCAGTATTTT. As protein: CSVEDRITDTQYF.